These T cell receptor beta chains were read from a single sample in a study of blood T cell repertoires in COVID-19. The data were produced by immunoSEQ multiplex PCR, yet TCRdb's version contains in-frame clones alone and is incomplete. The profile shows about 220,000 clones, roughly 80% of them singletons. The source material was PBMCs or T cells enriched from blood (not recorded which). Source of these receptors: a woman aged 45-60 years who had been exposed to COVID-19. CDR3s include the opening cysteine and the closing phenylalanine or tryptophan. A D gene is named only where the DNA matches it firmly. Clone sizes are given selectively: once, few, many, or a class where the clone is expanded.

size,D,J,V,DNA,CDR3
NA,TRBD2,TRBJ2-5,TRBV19,TGTGCCAGTAGTATAGGAGCGAGCGGGGGGTACCAAGAGACCCAGTACTTC,CASSIGASGGYQETQYF
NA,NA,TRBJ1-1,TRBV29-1,TGCAGCGTTGAAGGGGCGAACACTGAAGCTTTCTTT,CSVEGANTEAFF
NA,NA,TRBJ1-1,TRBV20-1,TGCAGTGCTAGCGCCAGCGGCGGAGCTTTCTTT,CSASASGGAFF
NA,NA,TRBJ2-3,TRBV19,TGTGCCAGTAGTGCCATGGGACACAGCACAGATACGCAGTATTTT,CASSAMGHSTDTQYF
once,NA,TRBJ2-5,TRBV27,TGTGCCAGCAGTTGGGGAGGGGCAGGGGTGGCTGAGACCCAGTACTTC,CASSWGGAGVAETQYF
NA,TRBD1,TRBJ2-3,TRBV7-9,TGTGCCAGCAGCTTTAACCGGGACAGGGGGGACCGGAATACGCAGTATTTT,CASSFNRDRGDRNTQYF
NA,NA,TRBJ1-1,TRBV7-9,TGTGCCAGCAGGGGTGAGGGGGTTTCGAGGGCTTTCTTT,CASRGEGVSRAFF
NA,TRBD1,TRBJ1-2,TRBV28,TGTGCCAGCAGTTTGGGGTTGGACAGGGGTCTCCTTAACTATGGCTACACCTTC,CASSLGLDRGLLNYGYTF
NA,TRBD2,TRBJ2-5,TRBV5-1,TGCGCCAGCAGCGGTGGCGGGGGGTTCCAAGAGACCCAGTACTTC,CASSGGGGFQETQYF
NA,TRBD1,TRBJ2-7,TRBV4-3,TGCGCCAGCAGCCAAGCCTGGGGACAGGGCTACGAGCAGTACTTC,CASSQAWGQGYEQYF
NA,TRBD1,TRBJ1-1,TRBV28,TGTGCCAGCAGAGAGACAGGGTCGGCCACTGAAGCTTTCTTT,CASRETGSATEAFF
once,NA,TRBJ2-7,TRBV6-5,TGTGCCAGCAGAGCTACTTCCGGGGTCTACGAGCAGTACTTC,CASRATSGVYEQYF
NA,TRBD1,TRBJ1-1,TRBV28,TGTGCCAGCAGTTTACCAGGGGGCACTGAAGCTTTCTTT,CASSLPGGTEAFF
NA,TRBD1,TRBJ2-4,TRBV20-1,TGCAGTGCTAGTCCGGGACAGGGAGCTGGCATTCAGTACTTC,CSASPGQGAGIQYF
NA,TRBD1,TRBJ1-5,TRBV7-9,TGTGCCAGCAGCGCACGACAGGGGATGGGCAATCAGCCCCAGCATTTT,CASSARQGMGNQPQHF
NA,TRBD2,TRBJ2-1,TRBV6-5,TGTGCCAGCACCACAGTAGCGGGGGTAGGTGAGCAGTTCTTC,CASTTVAGVGEQFF
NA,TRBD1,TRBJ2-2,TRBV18,TGTGCCAGCTCATCCCTCGGCGCCACGGACAGGGTGAACACCGGGGAGCTGTTTTTT,CASSSLGATDRVNTGELFF
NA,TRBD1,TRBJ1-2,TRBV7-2,TGTGCCAGCAGGATAACAGGGGTAACTAACTATGGCTACACCTTC,CASRITGVTNYGYTF
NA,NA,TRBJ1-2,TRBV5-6,TGTGCCAGCAGCTTGCTGCGGGAGAGGGTAGGCTACACCTTC,CASSLLRERVGYTF
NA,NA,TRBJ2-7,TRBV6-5,TGTGCCAGCAGCCCGAGGGCCTCCTACGAGCAGTACTTC,CASSPRASYEQYF
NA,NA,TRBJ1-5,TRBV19,TGTGCCAGTAGTACCCGCCCCGCAGGGGCAAACAATCAGCCCCAGCATTTT,CASSTRPAGANNQPQHF
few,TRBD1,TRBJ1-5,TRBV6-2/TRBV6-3,TGTGCCAGCAGTTACTCTGTACAGGGGGCGGTCAATCAGCCCCAGCATTTT,CASSYSVQGAVNQPQHF
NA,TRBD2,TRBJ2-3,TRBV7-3,TGTGCCAGCAGCCAGAGCGGGGGCACAGATACGCAGTATTTT,CASSQSGGTDTQYF
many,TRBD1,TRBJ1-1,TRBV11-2,TGTGCCAGCAGCCAGTTTTTAGGGACAGGGAGAGAGGGGACTGAAGCTTTCTTT,CASSQFLGTGREGTEAFF
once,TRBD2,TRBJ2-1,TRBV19,TGTGCCAGTCATAGCGGGGGACGCTACAATGAGCAGTTCTTC,CASHSGGRYNEQFF
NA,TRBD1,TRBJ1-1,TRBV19,TGTGCCAGTAGTGCCCGGACAGGAGGGGTCCGCGACACTGAAGCTTTCTTT,CASSARTGGVRDTEAFF
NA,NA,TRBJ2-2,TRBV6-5,TGTGCCAGCCGCCCCCCCGGGTTGACCGGGGAGCTGTTTTTT,CASRPPGLTGELFF
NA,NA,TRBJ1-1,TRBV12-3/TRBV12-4,TGTGCCAGCAGTCCCGGGGGGTCTGAAGCTTTCTTT,CASSPGGSEAFF
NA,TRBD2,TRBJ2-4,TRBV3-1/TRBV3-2,TGTGCCAGCAGCGGGGGACTAGCGGAAAACATTCAGTACTTC,CASSGGLAENIQYF
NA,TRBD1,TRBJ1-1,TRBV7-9,TGTGCCAGCAGCTTGTTCCGGGACAGTAATTTGAACACTGAAGCTTTCTTT,CASSLFRDSNLNTEAFF
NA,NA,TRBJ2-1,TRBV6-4,TGTGCCAGCAGTTCCCTTACTAGGAGCTCCTACAATGAGCAGTTCTTC,CASSSLTRSSYNEQFF
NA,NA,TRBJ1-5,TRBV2,TGTGCCAGCAGTGATCGGGCAGGGATATCGCAGCCCCAGCATTTT,CASSDRAGISQPQHF
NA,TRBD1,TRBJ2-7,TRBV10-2,TGCGCCAGCAGTGCTTCAGGGGGCTACGAGCAGTACTTC,CASSASGGYEQYF
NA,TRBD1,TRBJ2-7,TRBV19,TGTGCCAGTAGTTCACAGGGGTCCTCCTCCTACGAGCAGTACTTC,CASSSQGSSSYEQYF
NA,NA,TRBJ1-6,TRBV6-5,TGTGCCAGCAGTTTTAGCTCCCTCGGGGAATCACCCCTCCACTTT,CASSFSSLGESPLHF
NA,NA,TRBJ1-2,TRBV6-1,TGTGCCAGCAGTGAAGCAGGCGGGGCGTGGGGCTACACCTTC,CASSEAGGAWGYTF
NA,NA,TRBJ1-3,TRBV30,TGTGCCTGGGGGGCCGGCGGCTCCGGAAACACCATATATTTT,CAWGAGGSGNTIYF
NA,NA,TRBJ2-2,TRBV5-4,TGTGCCAGCAGCGCCCGGGACAAGGTCTCTGGGGAGCTGTTTTTT,CASSARDKVSGELFF